Sequencing of this T cell receptor beta chain was carried out in a study of blood T cell repertoires in COVID-19. This clone was seen more than once but under ten times. Libraries were prepared by immunoSEQ multiplex PCR; TCRdb keeps only in-frame clonotypes and omits some of them. The sample holds 140,000 to 150,000 clones, approximately 89% seen once. The clonotype originates from a woman aged 50 to 60 with acute or convalescent COVID-19. The sequencing sample was made of peripheral blood.

The CDR3 reads CASSTDMNTEAFF. The CDR3 region has the DNA TGTGCCAGCAGTACGGACATGAACACTGAAGCTTTCTTT. J is TRBJ1-1 and V is TRBV6-5; possible D gene TRBD1, 5 bases. Per the germline V gene, CDR1 is MNHEY and CDR2 is SVGAGI. The CDR3 spans 13 residues. V lost 5 bases and J lost 0, with 7 bases in between.